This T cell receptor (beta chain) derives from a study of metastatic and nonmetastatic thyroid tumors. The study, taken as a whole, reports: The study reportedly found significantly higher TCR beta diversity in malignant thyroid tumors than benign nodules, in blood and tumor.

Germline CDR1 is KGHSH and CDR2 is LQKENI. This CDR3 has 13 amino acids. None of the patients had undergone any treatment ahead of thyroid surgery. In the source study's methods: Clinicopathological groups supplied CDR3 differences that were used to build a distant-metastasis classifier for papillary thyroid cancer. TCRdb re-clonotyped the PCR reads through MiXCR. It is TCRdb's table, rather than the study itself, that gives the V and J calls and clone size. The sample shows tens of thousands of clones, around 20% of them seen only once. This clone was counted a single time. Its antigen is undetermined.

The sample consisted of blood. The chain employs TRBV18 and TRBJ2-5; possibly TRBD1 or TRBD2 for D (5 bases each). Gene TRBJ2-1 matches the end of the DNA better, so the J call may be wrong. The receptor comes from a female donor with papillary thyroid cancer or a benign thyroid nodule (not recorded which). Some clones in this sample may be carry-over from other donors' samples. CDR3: CASPRVRENEQFF. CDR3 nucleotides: TGTGCCAGCCCACGGGTCAGGGAGAATGAGCAGTTCTTC.